This T cell receptor beta chain was obtained from a study of blood T cells in healthy people across ages. Next came a second PCR, run for about 6 to 12 cycles, which used a sample-barcoded 5' primer along with a J-beta primer mix. Every sample returned 2.5 million or more CDR3-containing paired-end reads. TCRdb fed the 5' RACE reads into MiXCR, producing one record per CDR3 protein. This sample has approximately 700,000 distinct CDR3 sequences; about a third occur once, and the top ten carry 15%. This clonotype was counted at least ten times. Its antigen is undetermined. A much larger clone lies one base from this, so it may be a read error. Healthy Caucasians from Russia aged roughly 6 to 100 served as donors. General study results and limits: Roughly linear declines in TCR beta diversity per million T cells occurred with age.

The sequence was collected from a woman over 75 in good health. Sequencing was performed on blood.

The CDR3: CATATGEGTEAFF. CDR3 coding DNA: TGTGCCACCGCGACAGGGGAGGGCACTGAAGCTTTCTTT. The V call is TRBV7-6, the J call TRBJ1-1, with 8 bases matching TRBD1. J lost 4 bases, V lost 10 bases, and 8 bases had no gene match. This CDR3 spans 13 amino acids. From germline, CDR1 is SGHVS and CDR2 FNYEAQ.